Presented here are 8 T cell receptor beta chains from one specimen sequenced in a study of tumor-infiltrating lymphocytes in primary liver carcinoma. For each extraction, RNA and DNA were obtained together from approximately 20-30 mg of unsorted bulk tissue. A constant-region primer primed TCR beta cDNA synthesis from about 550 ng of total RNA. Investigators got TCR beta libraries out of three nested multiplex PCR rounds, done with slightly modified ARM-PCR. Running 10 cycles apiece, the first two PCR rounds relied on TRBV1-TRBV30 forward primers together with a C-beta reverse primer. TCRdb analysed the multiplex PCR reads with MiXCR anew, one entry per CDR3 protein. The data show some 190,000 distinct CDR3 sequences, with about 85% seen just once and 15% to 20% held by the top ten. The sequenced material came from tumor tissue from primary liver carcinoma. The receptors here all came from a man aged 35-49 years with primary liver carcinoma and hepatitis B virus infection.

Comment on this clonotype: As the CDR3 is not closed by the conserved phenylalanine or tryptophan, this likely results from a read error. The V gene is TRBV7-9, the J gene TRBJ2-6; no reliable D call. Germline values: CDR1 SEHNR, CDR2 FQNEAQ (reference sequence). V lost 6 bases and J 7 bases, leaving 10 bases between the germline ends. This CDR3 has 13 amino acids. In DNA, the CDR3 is TGTGCCAGCAGTTCCCCAGGAGCCAACGTCCTGACTTTA. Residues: CASSSPGANVLTL.

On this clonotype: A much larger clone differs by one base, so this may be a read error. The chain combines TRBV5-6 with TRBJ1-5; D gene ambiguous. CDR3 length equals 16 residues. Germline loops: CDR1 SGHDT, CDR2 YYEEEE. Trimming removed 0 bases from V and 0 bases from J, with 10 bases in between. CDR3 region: CASSLVISYSNQPQHF. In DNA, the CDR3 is TGTGCCAGCAGCTTGGTGATCTCCTATAGCAATCAGCCCCAGCATTTT.

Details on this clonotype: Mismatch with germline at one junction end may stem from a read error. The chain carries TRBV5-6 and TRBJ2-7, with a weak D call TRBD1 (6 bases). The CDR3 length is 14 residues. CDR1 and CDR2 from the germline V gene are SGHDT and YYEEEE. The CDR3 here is CVSNLQGKNYEQYF. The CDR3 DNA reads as TGTGTCAGCAACTTACAGGGAAAGAACTACGAGCAGTACTTC.

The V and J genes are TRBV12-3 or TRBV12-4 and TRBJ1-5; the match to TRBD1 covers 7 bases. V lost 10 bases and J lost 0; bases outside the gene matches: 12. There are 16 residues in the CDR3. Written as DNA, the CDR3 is TGTGCCACTAGTTTAGGGGGCCAGTATAGCAATCAGCCCCAGCATTTT. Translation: CATSLGGQYSNQPQHF.

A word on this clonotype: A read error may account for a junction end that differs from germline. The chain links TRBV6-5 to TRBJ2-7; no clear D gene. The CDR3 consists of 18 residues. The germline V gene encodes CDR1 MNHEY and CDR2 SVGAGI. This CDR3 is CTSSNKGPATSIPYEQYF. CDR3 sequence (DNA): TGTACCAGCAGTAACAAGGGTCCTGCCACTTCGATACCCTACGAGCAGTACTTC.

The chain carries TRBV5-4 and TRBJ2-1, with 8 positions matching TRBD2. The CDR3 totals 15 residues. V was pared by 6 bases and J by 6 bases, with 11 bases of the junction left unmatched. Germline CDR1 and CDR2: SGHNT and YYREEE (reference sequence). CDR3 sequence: CASNWAIGRANEQFF. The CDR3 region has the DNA TGTGCCAGCAACTGGGCTATCGGGAGGGCCAATGAGCAGTTCTTC.

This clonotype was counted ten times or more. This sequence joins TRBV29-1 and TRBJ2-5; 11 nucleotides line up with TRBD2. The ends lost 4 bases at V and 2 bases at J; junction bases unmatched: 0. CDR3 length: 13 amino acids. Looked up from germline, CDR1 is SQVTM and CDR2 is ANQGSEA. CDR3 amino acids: CSVVAGGQETQYF. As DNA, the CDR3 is TGCAGCGTTGTAGCGGGAGGGCAAGAGACCCAGTACTTC. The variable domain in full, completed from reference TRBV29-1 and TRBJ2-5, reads SAVISQKPSRDICQRGTSLTIQCQVDSQVTMMFWYRQQPGQSLTLIATANQGSEATYESGFVIDKFPISRPNLTFSTLTVSNMSPEDSSIYLCSVVAGGQETQYFGPGTRLLVL.

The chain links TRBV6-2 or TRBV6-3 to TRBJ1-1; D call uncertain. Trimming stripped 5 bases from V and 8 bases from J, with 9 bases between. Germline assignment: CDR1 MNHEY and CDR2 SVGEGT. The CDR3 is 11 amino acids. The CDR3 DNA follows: TGTGCCAGCAGTGAGGGATCAGAAGCTTTCTTT. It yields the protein CASSEGSEAFF.